The 4 T cell receptor beta chains below all came from one sample that was sequenced in a study of STAT3 mutations in large granular lymphocyte leukemia (dated by TCRdb to the late 2010s). The study at large found these results: At least one immunodominant TCRbeta clonotype was present in every T-LGLL patient, and multiple immunodominant subclonotypes appeared in about half of the T-LGLL patients.

Libraries came from the immunoSEQ multiplex PCR assay. The source is immuneACCESS, and TCRdb retained only in-frame sequences with V and J called. Part of the clones is not carried over; for the studies checked, unresolved V genes explain less than half of this, and the remainder is unexplained. Here the sample has about 6,200 clones; roughly 50% occur a single time. The ten largest clones capture roughly 79% of the sample. What these receptors recognize is not known. The sequenced sample was peripheral blood mononuclear cells. These receptor sequences come from a boy younger than 18 with T-cell large granular lymphocyte leukemia. Some clones in this sample may be carry-over from other donors' samples. The age is the age at diagnosis.

The chain is built from TRBV9 and TRBJ2-7, with 7 nucleotides matching TRBD2. The CDR3 sequence is 16 residues long. Germline assignment: CDR1 SGDLS and CDR2 YYNGEE. With V trimmed by 4 bases and J by 4 bases, 14 bases remained unmatched. CDR3 bases: TGTGCCAGCAGCCCCCAGGTTGCGGGAGTTCATTACGAGCAGTACTTC. Translated, it gives CASSPQVAGVHYEQYF. Combining the CDR3 with reference TRBV9 and TRBJ2-7 gives the whole variable domain DSGVTQTPKHLITATGQRVTLRCSPRSGDLSVYWYQQSLDQGLQFLIQYYNGEERAKGNILERFSAQQFPDLHSELNLSSLELGDSALYFCASSPQVAGVHYEQYFGPGTRLTVT.

The rearrangement uses TRBV5-1 and TRBJ1-6; no definite D call. Germline loops: CDR1 SGHRS, CDR2 YFSETQ. CDR3 size: 15 residues. V was pared by 0 bases and J by 7 bases, with 11 bases between. The CDR3 sequence: CASSLEPGANSPLHF. CDR3 sequence (DNA): TGCGCCAGCAGCTTGGAACCGGGTGCCAATTCACCCCTCCACTTT.

This chain uses TRBV5-4 with TRBJ1-1, with a weak D call TRBD1 (5 bases). CDR1 and CDR2 from the germline V gene are SGHNT and YYREEE (reference sequence). Trimming took 0 bases from V and 1 from J, leaving 7 bases between them. The CDR3 totals 14 residues. The CDR3 loop is CASSLVGQNTEAFF. In DNA, the CDR3 is TGTGCCAGCAGCTTGGTTGGACAGAACACTGAAGCTTTCTTT.

The CDR3: CASSLGQGLTENIQYF. Written as DNA, the CDR3 is TGTGCCAGCAGCTTAGGTCAGGGATTGACGGAAAACATTCAGTACTTC. The genes are TRBV7-9 and TRBJ2-4; a weak D match, TRBD1 (5 bases). V was clipped by 1 base and J by 5 bases, with 15 bases between them. The V gene's germline CDR1 is SEHNR and CDR2 FQNEAQ (reference sequence). This CDR3 contains 16 residues.